This TCR beta chain was sequenced during a study of T cell responses to AZD1222 COVID-19 vaccine listed by TCRdb under 2021. For the study in its entirety: Because spike-specific TCR depth and breadth did not differ between the two schedules, AZD1222 recipients who got a second dose at roughly 4 weeks were pooled with those who got a second dose at roughly 12 weeks. A total of 233 trial participants underwent TCR sequencing, of whom under 220 had received two doses of AZD1222 and about 26 had received two doses of the MenACWY control vaccine. Enrollment into the trials was organized by age into subgroups of 18-55, 56-69 and 70-plus years, and those subgroups contained approximately 150, 30 and 60 TCR-sequenced participants, respectively. What the work shows at the level of the full study, not this receptor alone: Because no day 14 peak-response samples were available, the repertoires could be characterized only after the peak T cell response. Most participants were white British and females outnumbered males, and the authors suggested that clonal diversity may have been underestimated. Conclusions about previously exposed vaccinees are limited, since just 6 or 7 AZD1222 recipients were seropositive for SARS-CoV-2 at baseline. Reportedly, almost half of the unique spike-specific TCRs recognized epitopes lying outside the regions that are mutated in the B.1.351 and B.1.1.7 variants. Vaccine-associated CD4 TCRs spanned the whole spike protein, with dominant responses in regions 160-218 and 743-854. The 56-69-year group was small, and its depth increase did not reach significance, likely because of low power. After two AZD1222 doses, spike-specific TCR breadth and depth were significantly higher than at day 0 and than in MenACWY recipients.

Details on this clone: Its target antigen remains unknown. Nothing much larger sits one base from this clone, and base qualities are not available.

Counted from cysteine to phenylalanine, this CDR3 has 17 amino acids. Only CDR3 DNA is held: 51 bases, read in frame from base 1. Clipping removes 0 bases from V and 1 base from J, with 2 as the unmatched junction base count. CDR1 and CDR2 were assigned from the germline V gene as SGHNT and YENEEA. The intended sense of this specimen's time point label: baseline before first vaccination. The vaccinee samples were drawn from two UK trials, COV001 and COV002, one of which was a single-blind randomized controlled phase 2/3 trial testing AZD1222 (ChAdOx1 nCoV-19) in healthy adults. Trial participant PBMC samples were collected at day 0 and day 28 after the second dose for TCRbeta chain sequencing. The CDR3 regions of human TCRbeta chains were subjected to immunosequencing. Regarding the original processing steps: Repertoire TCRs were checked for matches against a reference library of SARS-CoV-2-specific TCRs that had been generated using the MIRA antigen-specificity platform. Breadth was defined as the fraction of unique TCRs that were SARS-CoV-2-associated. Depth was defined as the fraction of total T cells that were SARS-CoV-2-associated. Using the MIRA data, each spike-specific TCR was mapped to the spike region that the TCR reacts to and placed in a CD4 or CD8 class. Log10-transformed breadth and depth values were compared by one-way ANOVA with Sidak's multiple comparisons tests. TCRdb's version of the immuneACCESS table is confined to in-frame rearrangements and falls short of the full clone set. An unresolved V gene accounts for under half of the shortfall where checked; the remainder is of unknown origin. V and J calls and clone size are given by that table; D and trimming were obtained from the DNA. Present in this sample are 95,000 to 150,000 clones, roughly 90% of which were seen just once. Of the sample, 3% to 4% is held by the ten largest clones.

This receptor was taken from an adult in good health. The rearrangement combines TRBV11-3 with TRBJ2-3; TRBD2 aligns with 12 central bases. Source: peripheral blood, taken on day 0 of AZD1222 vaccination. The nucleotide sequence reads as follows: TGTGCCAGCAGCTTAGAGACTAGCGGGGGCCGCACAGATACGCAGTATTTT. This encodes CASSLETSGGRTDTQYF.